What follows are 21 T cell receptor beta chains derived from one specimen sequenced in a study of blood T cells in healthy people across ages. The second PCR ran roughly 6 to 11 cycles with a sample-barcoded 5' primer and J-beta primers. In TCRdb, the 5' RACE reads were re-called with MiXCR into one record per CDR3 protein. The profile shows about 1 million distinct CDR3 sequences, 40% to 45% of them singletons. The specimen sequenced was blood. Receptors originate from a woman aged 55-70 years in good health.

The rearrangement joins TRBV7-2 to TRBJ2-5, with D perhaps given as TRBD1 or TRBD2 (5 bases each). Germline-derived CDR1 and CDR2 are SGHTA and FQGNSA. The length of the CDR3 is 14 residues. The V end was cut by 3 bases, the J end by 11 bases, with 19 bases between. The CDR3 nucleotides read TGTGCCAGCAGCTTTTCAGGGACGCTCAGGGAGCAGTACTTC. Translation gives CASSFSGTLREQYF.

The chain joins TRBV9 to TRBJ2-1; no clear D gene. Per germline, CDR1 SGDLS and CDR2 YYNGEE. CDR3 length equals 17 residues. V dropped 3 bases and J dropped 0 bases, with 16 bases sitting between them. Here the CDR3 reads CASSGEVRPSSYNEQFF. CDR3 nucleotide sequence: TGTGCCAGCAGCGGAGAAGTCCGTCCAAGCTCCTACAATGAGCAGTTCTTC.

The chain links TRBV2 to TRBJ2-1, with D possibly TRBD2 on 6 matching bases. The CDR3 is made up of 13 amino acids. Trimming stripped 6 bases from V and 7 bases from J, with 13 bases between. Germline CDR1 and CDR2: SNHLY and FYNNEI. The CDR3 DNA reads TGTGCCAGCAGGGGACCGACTAGGAATGAGCAGTTCTTC. Residues: CASRGPTRNEQFF.

The genes are TRBV6-5 and TRBJ2-3; D gene ambiguous. In germline, CDR1 is MNHEY, CDR2 SVGAGI. The CDR3 totals 15 residues. V was clipped by 2 bases and J by 2 bases, with 11 bases between them. The CDR3 is CASSYRERFTDTQYF. The CDR3 DNA sequence: TGTGCCAGCAGTTACAGGGAAAGGTTCACAGATACGCAGTATTTT.

This clonotype occurred a few times. The chain is built from TRBV29-1 and TRBJ2-7, with 8 bases lining up with TRBD2. There are 13 residues in the CDR3. The trim removed 4 bases at V and 10 bases at J, leaving 12 bases unmatched. Germline-derived CDR1 and CDR2 are SQVTM and ANQGSEA. DNA of the CDR3: TGCAGCGTTGTATTGTCTAGGCGGGGGGCCCAGTACTTC. This encodes CSVVLSRRGAQYF.

The genes are TRBV6-5 and TRBJ2-1; TRBD2 matches at 7 bases. V shed 4 bases, J shed 2 bases, and the junction held 8 bases outside the gene matches. The CDR3 is 16 residues long. Germline lookup yields CDR1 MNHEY and CDR2 SVGAGI. The CDR3 here is CASSSPGREAYNEQFF. The CDR3 bases are TGTGCCAGCAGTTCTCCTGGGAGGGAAGCCTACAATGAGCAGTTCTTC.

This sequence joins TRBV7-8 and TRBJ2-7; D is perhaps TRBD2 (5 bases). V was trimmed by 3 bases and J by 0 bases, leaving 9 bases between them. The CDR3 loop spans 14 amino acids. CDR1 and CDR2 (germline): SGHVS, FQNEAQ. CDR3 nucleotide sequence: TGTGCCAGCAGCTTTCAAGGGAGCTCCTACGAGCAGTACTTC. As protein: CASSFQGSSYEQYF. Using reference TRBV7-8 and TRBJ2-7 for the parts outside the CDR3, the full variable domain is GAGVSQSPRYKVAKRGQDVALRCDPISGHVSLFWYQQALGQGPEFLTYFQNEAQLDKSGLPSDRFFAERPEGSVSTLKIQRTQQEDSAVYLCASSFQGSSYEQYFGPGTRLTVT.

This clonotype was counted once. The rearrangement uses TRBV28 and TRBJ2-3; tentatively, D is TRBD1 (5 bases). Trimming shortened V by 6 bases and J by 5 bases, and 18 bases separated the two germline ends. The germline V gene encodes CDR1 MDHEN and CDR2 SYDVKM. This CDR3 region has 15 residues. DNA of the CDR3: TGTGCCAGCAGCGAGGATGTGCAGGGTCGAGATACGCAGTATTTT. Its translation is CASSEDVQGRDTQYF.

V is TRBV12-3 or TRBV12-4 and J is TRBJ2-7, with D perhaps TRBD1 or TRBD2 (5 bases each). The V end was cut by 6 bases, the J end by 7 bases, with 16 bases between. CDR3 length equals 13 residues. The CDR3 region is CASSTGIGDEQYF. The CDR3 DNA follows: TGTGCCAGCAGCACCGGGATAGGGGATGAGCAGTACTTC.

The chain is built from TRBV29-1 and TRBJ2-7; 7 bases fit TRBD2. The CDR3 length is 14 residues. Germline assignment: CDR1 SQVTM and CDR2 ANQGSEA. V lost 5 bases to trimming and J lost 4 bases; unmatched junction nucleotides: 11. This chain's CDR3 is CSVRGGGKTYEQYF. For the CDR3, the DNA is TGCAGCGTTCGAGGCGGGGGTAAAACTTACGAGCAGTACTTC.

The V gene is TRBV6-5, the J gene TRBJ2-6; a weak D match, TRBD2 (6 bases). Trimming took 7 bases from V and 4 from J, leaving 14 bases between them. The CDR3 spans 15 residues. CDR1 and CDR2 from the germline V gene are MNHEY and SVGAGI. CDR3 DNA: TGTGCCAGCACTAGTAGCGGAAAAGGGGCCAACGTCCTGACTTTC. Its protein product is CASTSSGKGANVLTF.

CDR3 sequence (DNA): TGTGCCAGCAGCCAAAGGTGGTTGGGGACGTACGAGCAGTACTTC. As protein: CASSQRWLGTYEQYF. V and J are TRBV3-1 and TRBJ2-7; TRBD1 or TRBD2 may be the D gene (5 bases each). This CDR3 is built from 15 residues. Germline loops: CDR1 LGHDT, CDR2 YNNKEL (reference sequence). Deletions cut 2 bases from V and 4 bases from J, with 15 bases between.

There are a few counts of this clonotype. The chain is built from TRBV27 and TRBJ2-3; the D is unclear. In germline, CDR1 is MNHEY, CDR2 SMNVEV (reference sequence). This CDR3 region has 15 residues. The V end was cut by 1 base, the J end by 5 bases, with 13 bases between. The CDR3 DNA is TGTGCCAGCAGTTTATTGGGCCGAGAGGTAGATACGCAGTATTTT. This encodes CASSLLGREVDTQYF.

This clonotype came up a few times. The V and J genes are TRBV6-1 and TRBJ2-1, with 8 bases matching TRBD2. V trimming: 1 base; J trimming: 9 bases; junction bases outside the gene matches: 8. The CDR3 contains 15 residues. Germline loops: CDR1 MNHNS, CDR2 SASEGT. CDR3 nucleotide sequence: TGTGCCAGCAGTGAAGGGACTAGCCGGCAGGGTGAGCAGTTCTTC. This translates into CASSEGTSRQGEQFF.

Notes on this clonotype: One end of the junction varies from germline; a read error may be responsible. This rearrangement joins TRBV20-1 to TRBJ2-1, with a possible D match to TRBD2 (5 bases). This CDR3 is 15 amino acids long. Germline-derived CDR1 and CDR2 are DFQATT and SNEGSKA (reference sequence). The CDR3 coding sequence is TGCAGTGTTCGAACCCGGGGAAGCTCCTACAGTGAGCAGTTCTTC. Translated: CSVRTRGSSYSEQFF.

This clonotype showed up just a few times. The chain employs TRBV18 and TRBJ2-5; possibly TRBD2 for D (5 bases). CDR1 and CDR2 from the germline V gene are KGHSH and LQKENI. The V and J ends lost 1 base and 5 bases respectively, with 23 bases between them. CDR3 length: 18 residues. CDR3: CASSPQAVKPAEAETQYF. In DNA, the CDR3 is TGTGCCAGCTCACCACAAGCGGTTAAGCCTGCGGAGGCGGAGACCCAGTACTTC. The whole variable domain, filled in from reference TRBV18 and TRBJ2-5, reads NAGVMQNPRHLVRRRGQEARLRCSPMKGHSHVYWYRQLPEEGLKFMVYLQKENIIDESGMPKERFSAEFPKEGPSILRIQQVVRGDSAAYFCASSPQAVKPAEAETQYFGPGTRLLVL.

This clonotype was seen only a few times. The chain joins TRBV7-2 to TRBJ2-7; 12 positions match TRBD2. V was pared by 4 bases and J by 4 bases, with 5 bases of the junction left unmatched. The CDR3 runs to 15 residues. CDR1 and CDR2 from the germline V gene are SGHTA and FQGNSA. CDR3 region: CASSSRTSGAYEQYF. In DNA, the CDR3 is TGTGCCAGCAGCTCCAGGACTAGCGGGGCATACGAGCAGTACTTC.

This clonotype was recorded a few times. In nucleotides, the CDR3 is TGTGCCAGCAGCTGGGTGGGACAGCCCGTGAACTATGGCTACACCTTC. Protein product: CASSWVGQPVNYGYTF. The V gene is TRBV5-6, the J gene TRBJ1-2; 7 bases are shared with TRBD1. Trimming cost V 3 bases and J 2 bases; bases outside gene matches: 10. Per the germline V gene, CDR1 is SGHDT and CDR2 is YYEEEE. This CDR3 is 16 amino acids long.

This clonotype showed up just a few times. V and J are TRBV7-9 and TRBJ1-4; TRBD1 is a possible D gene (6 bases). Germline CDR1 is SEHNR and CDR2 is FQNEAQ (reference sequence). The CDR3 is 15 amino acids. V was cut by 5 bases and J by 3 bases, with 13 bases left in between. CDR3 nucleotide sequence: TGTGCCAGCAGCACCAACAGGGAAGCTAATGAAAAACTGTTTTTT. It yields the protein CASSTNREANEKLFF.

A word on this clonotype: A much larger clone is a single base away; this may be a read error. The chain has TRBV29-1 and TRBJ2-5; D remains ambiguous. Germline V gene lookup returns CDR1 SQVTM and CDR2 ANQGSEA. Between the trimmed V and J ends, which lost 3 bases and 5 bases, there was a span of 16 bases. CDR3 length: 14 amino acids. Written as DNA, the CDR3 is TGCAGCGTTGATTTGGGTCTGGTCGGTGAGACCCAGTACTTC. It encodes CSVDLGLVGETQYF. The variable domain in full, with the rest retrieved from reference TRBV29-1 and TRBJ2-5, is SAVISQKPSRDICQRGTSLTIQCQVDSQVTMMFWYRQQPGQSLTLIATANQGSEATYESGFVIDKFPISRPNLTFSTLTVSNMSPEDSSIYLCSVDLGLVGETQYFGPGTRLLVL.

This clonotype was counted a few times. V usage is TRBV4-2 and J usage is TRBJ1-2; 7 nucleotides agree with TRBD1. The CDR3 is made up of 16 amino acids. Germline CDR1 LGHNA, CDR2 YNFKEQ. V shed 0 bases, J shed 8 bases, and the junction held 12 bases outside the gene matches. The CDR3 is CASSQDKGTEVGGYTF. CDR3 coding DNA: TGTGCCAGCAGCCAAGATAAAGGGACAGAAGTTGGCGGCTACACCTTC.